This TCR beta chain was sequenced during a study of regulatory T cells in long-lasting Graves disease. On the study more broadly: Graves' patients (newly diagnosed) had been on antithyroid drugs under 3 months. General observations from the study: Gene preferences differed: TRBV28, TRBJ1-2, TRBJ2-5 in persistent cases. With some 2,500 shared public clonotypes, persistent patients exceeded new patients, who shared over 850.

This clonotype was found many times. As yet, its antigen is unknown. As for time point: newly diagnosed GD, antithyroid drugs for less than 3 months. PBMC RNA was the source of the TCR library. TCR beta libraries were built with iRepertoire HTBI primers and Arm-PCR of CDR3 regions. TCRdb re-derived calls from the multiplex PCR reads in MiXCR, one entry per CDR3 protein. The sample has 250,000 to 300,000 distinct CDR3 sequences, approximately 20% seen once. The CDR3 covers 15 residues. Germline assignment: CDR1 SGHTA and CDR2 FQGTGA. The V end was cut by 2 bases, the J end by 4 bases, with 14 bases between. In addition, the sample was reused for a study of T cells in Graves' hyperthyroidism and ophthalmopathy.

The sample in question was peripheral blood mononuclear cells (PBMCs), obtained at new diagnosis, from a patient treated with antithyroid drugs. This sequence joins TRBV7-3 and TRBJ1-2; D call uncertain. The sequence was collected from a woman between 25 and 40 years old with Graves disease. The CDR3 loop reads CASSLGTGRSYGYTF. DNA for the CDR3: TGTGCCAGCAGCTTAGGCACGGGGAGGAGCTATGGCTACACCTTC.